A selection of T cell receptor beta chains follows, all from one sample in a study of Ad26.COV2.S vaccination and SARS-CoV-2 variants. Sequenced by immunoSEQ multiplex PCR; TCRdb stores in-frame clones only, minus some. The sample has over 300,000 clones, roughly 85% seen once. Material: peripheral blood, obtained in a trial of Ad26.COV2.S vaccine versus placebo. The receptors shown here come from a person between 18 and 65 years old who received the Ad26.COV2.S COVID-19 vaccine or a placebo. The CDR3 runs from the conserved cysteine through the conserved F or W. The D gene is left open where the match is weak. Clone size is given for some rows only: seen once, a few or many times, or a class if the clone is expanded.

TRBV20-1	.	.	TRBJ1-1	CSASPLRDTEAFF	TGCAGTGCTAGTCCCCTGAGGGACACTGAAGCTTTCTTT
TRBV2	.	.	TRBJ1-6	CASSEGSPLHF	TGTGCCAGCAGTGAAGGTTCACCCCTCCACTTT
TRBV11-1	.	.	TRBJ2-1	CASSFEGLALDEQFF	TGTGCCAGCAGCTTCGAAGGGCTAGCCTTGGATGAGCAGTTCTTC
TRBV29-1	.	.	TRBJ2-3	CSGRPQDFTDTQYF	TGCAGCGGGCGCCCGCAGGATTTCACAGATACGCAGTATTTT
TRBV5-4	.	.	TRBJ1-6	CASSLGEDSPLHF	TGTGCCAGCAGCTTGGGGGAGGATTCACCCCTCCACTTT
TRBV15	.	.	TRBJ2-2	CATSRAQGIRTGELFF	TGTGCCACCAGCAGAGCTCAAGGGATTCGAACCGGGGAGCTGTTTTTT
TRBV5-1	.	.	TRBJ1-2	CASSRADDYGYTF	TGCGCCAGCAGCCGGGCGGATGACTATGGCTACACCTTC
TRBV6-2/TRBV6-3	.	.	TRBJ2-4	CASSRLAKNIQYF	TGTGCCAGCAGTCGGTTAGCCAAAAACATTCAGTACTTC
TRBV11-2	TRBD1	.	TRBJ1-2	CASSLEGTGYGYTF	TGTGCCAGCAGCTTAGAAGGGACAGGCTATGGCTACACCTTC
TRBV6-5	.	few	TRBJ1-1	CASTDTEATEAFF	TGTGCCAGCACGGACACCGAGGCCACTGAAGCTTTCTTT
TRBV6-5	.	once	TRBJ2-3	CAVRRADTQYF	TGTGCCGTTCGGAGGGCAGATACGCAGTATTTT
TRBV4-1	.	.	TRBJ1-5	CASSTRVQKPQHF	TGCGCCAGCAGCACCAGGGTTCAGAAGCCCCAGCATTTT
TRBV19	.	.	TRBJ1-6	CASSIGGPLHF	TGTGCCAGTAGTATCGGGGGACCCCTCCACTTT
TRBV2	.	.	TRBJ2-4	CASRSGWGSGNIQYF	TGTGCCAGCAGATCAGGCTGGGGTTCCGGGAACATTCAGTACTTC
TRBV6-5	.	.	TRBJ2-2	CAWGSPLGGELFF	TGTGCCTGGGGCAGCCCCCTGGGCGGGGAGCTGTTTTTT
TRBV27	.	.	TRBJ1-2	CASRQVVGGDGYTF	TGTGCCAGCCGACAGGTAGTGGGTGGAGATGGCTACACCTTC